Below, 6 T cell receptor beta chains from the same sample are listed, as sequenced in a study of shared clonotypes between healthy human individuals. Terminally differentiated effector memory CD45RA+ cells were excluded from the naive CD8 cells, which were CD45RO-negative and positively selected for CCR7. Produced via immunoSEQ multiplex PCR; TCRdb's table is partial and in-frame only. The table shows about 550,000 clones, with around 95% occurring only once. The source material was naive CD8+ T cells sorted from blood. Receptor source: a woman aged 25 to 39 in good health.

J is TRBJ2-3 and V is TRBV6-6, with 7 bases that match TRBD1. The germline CDR1 and CDR2 sequences are MNHNY and SVGAGI (reference sequence). The CDR3 is made up of 15 amino acids. V lost 4 bases and J lost 6; bases outside the gene matches: 10. CDR3 in DNA: TGTGCCAGCAGTTCACAGGGGCCTGGAGGCGATACGCAGTATTTT. Encoded protein: CASSSQGPGGDTQYF.

The rearrangement uses TRBV6-1 and TRBJ2-5, with D perhaps matching TRBD2 (5 bases). This CDR3 spans 14 amino acids. Germline CDR1 and CDR2: MNHNS and SASEGT. V lost 6 bases and J 5 bases, leaving 16 bases between the germline ends. The CDR3 nucleotides are TGTGCCAGCAGCCTCCCCGGGGTGAGGGAGACCCAGTACTTC. This encodes CASSLPGVRETQYF.

V and J are TRBV4-1 and TRBJ2-1; 8 nucleotides agree with TRBD2. V lost 4 bases and J lost 0; bases outside the gene matches: 8. This CDR3 is built from 17 residues. Germline V gene sequence: CDR1 MGHRA, CDR2 YSYEKL. The CDR3 DNA reads TGCGCCAGCAGCCGGTATAGCGGGACTGACTCCTACAATGAGCAGTTCTTC. This sequence encodes CASSRYSGTDSYNEQFF.

This clone was seen just once. Here the CDR3 DNA reads TGTGCCAGCAGAGGGTCGGGACAGACGAACACCGGGGAGCTGTTTTTT. Its protein product is CASRGSGQTNTGELFF. The J gene is TRBJ2-2, the V gene TRBV27, with TRBD1 identical over 7 bases. Germline trimming cut 6 bases from V and 0 bases from J; bases unmatched to any gene: 7. From germline, CDR1 is MNHEY and CDR2 SMNVEV (reference sequence). This CDR3 comprises 16 residues.

Only one count was recorded for this clone. The J gene is TRBJ2-1, the V gene TRBV13, with D possibly being TRBD2 (6 bases). Germline V lookup: CDR1 PRHDT, CDR2 FYEKMQ (reference sequence). V was cut by 3 bases and J by 3 bases, with 6 bases left in between. The CDR3 consists of 13 residues. CDR3 residues: CASSLRGYNEQFF. CDR3 sequence (DNA): TGTGCCAGCAGCTTGCGGGGCTACAATGAGCAGTTCTTC.

The chain couples TRBV4-2 to TRBJ2-1; 8 nucleotides align to TRBD2. Germline V lookup: CDR1 LGHNA, CDR2 YNFKEQ. J gave up 1 base and V 0 bases, and 2 bases lay outside the gene matches. The CDR3 has 16 residues. DNA for the CDR3: TGTGCCAGCAGCCAAGAAGCGGGGGCGTCCTACAATGAGCAGTTCTTC. It specifies CASSQEAGASYNEQFF.